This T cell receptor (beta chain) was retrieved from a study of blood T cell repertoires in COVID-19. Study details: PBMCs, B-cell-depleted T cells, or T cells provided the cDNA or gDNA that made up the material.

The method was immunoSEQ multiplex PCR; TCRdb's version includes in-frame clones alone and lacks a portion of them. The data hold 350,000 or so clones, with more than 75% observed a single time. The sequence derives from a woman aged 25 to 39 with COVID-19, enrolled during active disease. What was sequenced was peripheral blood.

The CDR3 bases are TGTGCCAGCAGCCACGGGACATCGGGTAACACCATATATTTT. Protein sequence: CASSHGTSGNTIYF. The rearrangement uses TRBV7-8 and TRBJ1-3; D possibly corresponds to TRBD1 (6 bases). Germline CDR1 SGHVS, CDR2 FQNEAQ. V was cut by 5 bases and J by 7 bases, with 15 bases left in between. The CDR3 spans 14 residues.